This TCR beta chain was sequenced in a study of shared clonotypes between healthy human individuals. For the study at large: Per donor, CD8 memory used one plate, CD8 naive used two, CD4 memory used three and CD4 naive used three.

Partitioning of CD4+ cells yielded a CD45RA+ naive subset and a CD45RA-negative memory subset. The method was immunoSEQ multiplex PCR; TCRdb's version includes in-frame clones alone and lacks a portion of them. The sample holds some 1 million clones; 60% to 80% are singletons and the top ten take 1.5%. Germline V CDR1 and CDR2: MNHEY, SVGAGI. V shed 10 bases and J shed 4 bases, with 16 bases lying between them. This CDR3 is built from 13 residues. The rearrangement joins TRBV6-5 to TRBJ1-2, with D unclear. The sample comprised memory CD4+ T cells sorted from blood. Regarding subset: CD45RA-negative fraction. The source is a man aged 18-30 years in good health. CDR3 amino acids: CATNPSGSYGYTF. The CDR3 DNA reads TGTGCCACCAACCCATCAGGCTCCTATGGCTACACCTTC.